This T cell receptor (beta chain) was recovered during a study of neoadjuvant anti-PD-1 for oral cavity cancer. The germline V and J ends were trimmed by 6 bases and 4 bases, with 15 bases remaining between them. Germline assignment: CDR1 LNHDA and CDR2 SQIVND (reference sequence). The CDR3 has 14 amino acids. Time point: after neoadjuvant nivolumab, at surgical resection. Profiling relied on immunoSEQ multiplex PCR, and the TCRdb table lists in-frame clones only, not all of them. Of around 8,000 clones listed, more than 65% are singletons. The receptor comes from a person aged 40-85 years with oral cavity squamous cell carcinoma. This chain uses TRBV19 with TRBJ1-1; perhaps TRBD1 as D (5 bases). The sample consisted of PBMCs, taken after nivolumab (anti-PD-1) treatment. The CDR3 DNA reads as TGTGCCAGTAGATTATTTGACGGGGGCACTGAAGCTTTCTTT. This gives the protein CASRLFDGGTEAFF.